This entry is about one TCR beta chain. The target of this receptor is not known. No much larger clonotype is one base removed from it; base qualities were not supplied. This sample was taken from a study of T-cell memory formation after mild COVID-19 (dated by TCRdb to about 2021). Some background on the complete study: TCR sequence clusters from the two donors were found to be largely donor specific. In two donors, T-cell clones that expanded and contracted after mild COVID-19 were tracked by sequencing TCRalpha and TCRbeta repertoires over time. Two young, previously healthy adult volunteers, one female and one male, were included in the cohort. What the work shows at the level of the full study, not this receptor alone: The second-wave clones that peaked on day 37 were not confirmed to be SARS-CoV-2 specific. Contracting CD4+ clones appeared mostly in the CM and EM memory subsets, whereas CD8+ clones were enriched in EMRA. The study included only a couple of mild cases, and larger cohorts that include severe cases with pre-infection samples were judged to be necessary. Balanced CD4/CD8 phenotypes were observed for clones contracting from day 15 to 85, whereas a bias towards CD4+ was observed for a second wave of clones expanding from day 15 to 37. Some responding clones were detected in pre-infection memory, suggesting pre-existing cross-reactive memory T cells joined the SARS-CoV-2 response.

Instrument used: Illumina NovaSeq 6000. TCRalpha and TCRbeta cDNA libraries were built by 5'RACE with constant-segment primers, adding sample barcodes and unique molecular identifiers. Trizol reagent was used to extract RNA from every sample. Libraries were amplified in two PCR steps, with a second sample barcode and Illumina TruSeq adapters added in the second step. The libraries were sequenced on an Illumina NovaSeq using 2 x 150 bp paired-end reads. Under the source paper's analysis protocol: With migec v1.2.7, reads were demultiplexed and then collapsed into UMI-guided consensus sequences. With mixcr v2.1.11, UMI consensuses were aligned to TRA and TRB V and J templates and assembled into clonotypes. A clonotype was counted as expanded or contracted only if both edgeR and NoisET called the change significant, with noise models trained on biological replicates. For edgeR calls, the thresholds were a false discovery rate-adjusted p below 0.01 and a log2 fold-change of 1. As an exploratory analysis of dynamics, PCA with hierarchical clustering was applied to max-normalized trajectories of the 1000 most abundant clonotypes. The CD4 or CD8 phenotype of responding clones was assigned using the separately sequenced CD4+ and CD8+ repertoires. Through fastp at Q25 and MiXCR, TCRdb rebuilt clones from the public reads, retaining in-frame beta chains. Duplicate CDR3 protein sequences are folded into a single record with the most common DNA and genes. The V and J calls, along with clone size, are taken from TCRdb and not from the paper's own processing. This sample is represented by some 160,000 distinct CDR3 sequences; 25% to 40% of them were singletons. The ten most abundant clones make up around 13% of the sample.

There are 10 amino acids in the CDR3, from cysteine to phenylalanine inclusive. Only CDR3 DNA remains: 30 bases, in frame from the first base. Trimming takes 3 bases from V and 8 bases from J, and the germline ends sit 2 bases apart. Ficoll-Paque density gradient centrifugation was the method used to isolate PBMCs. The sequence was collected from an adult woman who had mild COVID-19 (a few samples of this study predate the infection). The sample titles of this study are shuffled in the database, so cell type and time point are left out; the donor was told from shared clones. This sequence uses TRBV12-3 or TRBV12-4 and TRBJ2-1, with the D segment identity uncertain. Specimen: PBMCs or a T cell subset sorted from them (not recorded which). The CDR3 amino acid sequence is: CASSFYEQFF. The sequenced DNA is TGTGCCAGCAGTTTCTATGAGCAGTTCTTC.